This TCR beta chain was sequenced for a study of blood T cell repertoires in COVID-19. As for the study in general: PBMCs, B-cell-depleted T cells, or T cells were the source of the cDNA or gDNA that made up the material.

Clones were sequenced by immunoSEQ multiplex PCR, and TCRdb holds only the in-frame ones, with some missing. This sample has 150,000 to 200,000 clones, with 70% to 90% found just once. This CDR3 has 12 amino acids. V was clipped by 5 bases and J by 6 bases, with 10 bases between them. From germline, CDR1 is SEHNR and CDR2 FQNEAQ (reference sequence). The chain combines TRBV7-9 with TRBJ1-2; D gene ambiguous. This TCR was sampled from a woman aged 70-85 years with acute or convalescent COVID-19. Source material: peripheral blood. The DNA of the CDR3 is TGTGCCAGCAGCCTCCAAACTGATGGCTACACCTTC. Its protein is CASSLQTDGYTF.